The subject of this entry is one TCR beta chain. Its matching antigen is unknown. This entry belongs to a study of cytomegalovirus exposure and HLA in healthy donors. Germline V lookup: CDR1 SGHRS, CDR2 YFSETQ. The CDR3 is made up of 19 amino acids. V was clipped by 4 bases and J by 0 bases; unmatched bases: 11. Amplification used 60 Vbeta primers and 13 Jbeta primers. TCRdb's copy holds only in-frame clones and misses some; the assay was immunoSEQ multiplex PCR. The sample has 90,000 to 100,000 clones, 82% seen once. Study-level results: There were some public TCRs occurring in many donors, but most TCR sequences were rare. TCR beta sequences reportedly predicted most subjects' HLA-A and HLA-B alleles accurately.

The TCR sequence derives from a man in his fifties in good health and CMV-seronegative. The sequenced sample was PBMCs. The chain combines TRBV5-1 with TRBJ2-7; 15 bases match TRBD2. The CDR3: CASSLRGLAGGGSSYEQYF. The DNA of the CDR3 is TGCGCCAGCAGCCTACGCGGACTAGCGGGAGGGGGCAGCTCCTACGAGCAGTACTTC.